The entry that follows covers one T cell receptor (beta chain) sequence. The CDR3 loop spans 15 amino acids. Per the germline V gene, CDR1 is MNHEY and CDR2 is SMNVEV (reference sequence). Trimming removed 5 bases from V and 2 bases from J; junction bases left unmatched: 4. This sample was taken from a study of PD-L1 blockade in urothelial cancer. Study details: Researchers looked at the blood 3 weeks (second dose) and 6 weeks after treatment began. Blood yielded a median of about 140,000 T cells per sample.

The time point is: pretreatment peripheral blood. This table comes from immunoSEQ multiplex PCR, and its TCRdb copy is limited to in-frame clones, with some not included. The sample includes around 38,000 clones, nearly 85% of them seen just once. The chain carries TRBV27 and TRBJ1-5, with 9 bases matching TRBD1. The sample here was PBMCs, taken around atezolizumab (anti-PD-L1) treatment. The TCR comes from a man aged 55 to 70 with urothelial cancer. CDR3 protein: CASSTGGFGNQPQHF. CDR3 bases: TGTGCCAGCAGTACAGGGGGCTTCGGCAATCAGCCCCAGCATTTT.